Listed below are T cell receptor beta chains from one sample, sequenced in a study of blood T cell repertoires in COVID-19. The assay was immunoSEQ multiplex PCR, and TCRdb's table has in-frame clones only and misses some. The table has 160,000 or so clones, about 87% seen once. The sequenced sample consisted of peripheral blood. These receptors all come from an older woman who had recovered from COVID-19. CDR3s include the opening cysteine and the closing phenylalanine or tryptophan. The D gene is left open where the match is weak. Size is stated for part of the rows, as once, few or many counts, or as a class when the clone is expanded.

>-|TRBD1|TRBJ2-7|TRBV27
TGTGCCAGCAGTCCCCGACAGGGGTCCTACGAGCAGTACTTC
CASSPRQGSYEQYF
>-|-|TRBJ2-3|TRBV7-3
TGTGCCAGCAGCAGGGACTTTTCTAGCACAGATACGCAGTATTTT
CASSRDFSSTDTQYF
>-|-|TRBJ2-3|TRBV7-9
TGTGCCAGCAGCTTAGTATCCACAGATACGCAGTATTTT
CASSLVSTDTQYF
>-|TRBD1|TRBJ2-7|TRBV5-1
TGCGCCAGCAGCTCCACTGGGACAGGGGGAGACGAGCAGTACTTC
CASSSTGTGGDEQYF
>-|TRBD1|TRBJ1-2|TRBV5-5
TGTGCCAGCAGCTTGGTTGGGTCGACAGGGGGCTATGGCTACACCTTC
CASSLVGSTGGYGYTF
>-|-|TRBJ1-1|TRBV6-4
TGTGCCAGCCGTAGACAGTTGGGTCCTGGGGTGGACACTGAAGCTTTCTTT
CASRRQLGPGVDTEAFF
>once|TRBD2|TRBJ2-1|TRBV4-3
TGCGCCAGCAGCCAAGATAATGGGGGGGTCAATGAGCAGTTCTTC
CASSQDNGGVNEQFF
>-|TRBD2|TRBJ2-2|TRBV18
TGTGCCAGCTCACCACCGGCTAGCGGGGGTACCGGGGAGCTGTTTTTT
CASSPPASGGTGELFF
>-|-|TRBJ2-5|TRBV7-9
TGTGCCAGCAGCTTATCGAGGGGGTCGGGGACCCAGTACTTC
CASSLSRGSGTQYF
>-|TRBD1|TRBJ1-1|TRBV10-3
TGTGCCATCAGAGGACAGGGGACCAACACTGAAGCTTTCTTT
CAIRGQGTNTEAFF
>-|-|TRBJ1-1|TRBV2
TGTGCCAGCAGTAATACAGGGCCTGAAGCTTTCTTT
CASSNTGPEAFF
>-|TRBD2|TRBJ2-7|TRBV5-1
TGCGCCAGCAGCTTCGGACTAGCGCCGACCTACGAGCAGTACTTC
CASSFGLAPTYEQYF
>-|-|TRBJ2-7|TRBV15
TGTGCCACCAGCAGAGATCCCGGGGCCTACGAGCAGTACTTC
CATSRDPGAYEQYF
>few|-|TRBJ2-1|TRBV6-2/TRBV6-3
TGTGCCAGCAGTTTCGACACTGAGCAGTTCTTC
CASSFDTEQFF
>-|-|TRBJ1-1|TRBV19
TGTGCCAGTAGGCGGGGAGTGAACACTGAAGCTTTCTTT
CASRRGVNTEAFF
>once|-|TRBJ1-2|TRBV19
TGTGCCAGTAGTTTCCTCCGGGGGGCTTCCTATGGCTACACCTTC
CASSFLRGASYGYTF
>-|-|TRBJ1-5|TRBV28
TGTGCCAGCAAACAAAGCGACCAGCCCCAGCATTTT
CASKQSDQPQHF
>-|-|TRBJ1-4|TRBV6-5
TGTGCCAGCAGCCAGGAATGGGAAAAACTGTTTTTT
CASSQEWEKLFF
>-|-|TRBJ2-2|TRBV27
TGTGCCAGCAGTTTAAGGACAGATCTAGGGGAGCTGTTTTTT
CASSLRTDLGELFF
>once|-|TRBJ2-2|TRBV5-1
TGCGCCAGCAGCCCCAAAGGGGGCACCGGGGAGCTGTTTTTT
CASSPKGGTGELFF
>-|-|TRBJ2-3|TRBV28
TGTGCCAGCAGTCAGGTCGAGGATACGCAGTATTTT
CASSQVEDTQYF
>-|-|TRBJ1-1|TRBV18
TGTGCCAGCTCACCCCCAGACAGGCAAATTGAAGCTTTCTTT
CASSPPDRQIEAFF
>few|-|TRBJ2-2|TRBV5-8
TGTGCCAGCGATCGGCAGGGAACCGGGGAGCTGTTTTTT
CASDRQGTGELFF
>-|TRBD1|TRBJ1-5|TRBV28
TGTGCCAGCAGTTTAAACAGGGGCGGCAATCAGCCCCAGCATTTT
CASSLNRGGNQPQHF
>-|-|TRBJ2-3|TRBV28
TGTGCCATCGAGACAGGCCCCGGCAGGGATACGCAGTATTTT
CAIETGPGRDTQYF
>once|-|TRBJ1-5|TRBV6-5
TGTGCCAGCAGTTCCGGGGGGCCTCGTAGCAATCAGCCCCAGCATTTT
CASSSGGPRSNQPQHF
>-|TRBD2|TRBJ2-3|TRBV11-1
TGTGCCAGCAGCTTAGCATTGGCTAGCGGGACCACAGATACGCAGTATTTT
CASSLALASGTTDTQYF
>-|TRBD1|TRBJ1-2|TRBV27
TGTGCCAGCAGTTTGGACAGGGGACTTGGCTACACCTTC
CASSLDRGLGYTF
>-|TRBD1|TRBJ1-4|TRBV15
TGTGCCACCGGAGACAGGGGGACTGAAAAACTGTTTTTT
CATGDRGTEKLFF
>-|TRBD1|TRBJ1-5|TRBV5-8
TGTGCCAGCAGCTCGTTGCAGGGGGCGATTAGCAATCAGCCCCAGCATTTT
CASSSLQGAISNQPQHF
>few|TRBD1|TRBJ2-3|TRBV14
TGTGCCAGCAGCCAATTACAGGGGGCTGGGACAGATACGCAGTATTTT
CASSQLQGAGTDTQYF
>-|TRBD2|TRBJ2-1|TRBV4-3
TGCGCCAGCAGCCAAGATTCGACTAGCGGGGGCTACTACAATGAGCAGTTCTTC
CASSQDSTSGGYYNEQFF
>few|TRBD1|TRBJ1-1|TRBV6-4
TGTGCCAGCACTCAGGGGGGCCGAGGAATGAACACTGAAGCTTTCTTT
CASTQGGRGMNTEAFF
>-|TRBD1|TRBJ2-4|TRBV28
TGTGCCAGCAGAGGAACGGACAGGGGATTCCAAAACATTCAGTACTTC
CASRGTDRGFQNIQYF
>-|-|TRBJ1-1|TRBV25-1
TGTGCCAGCAGTAGGCCAGGGGACCCGAACACTGAAGCTTTCTTT
CASSRPGDPNTEAFF
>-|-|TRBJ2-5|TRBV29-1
TGCAGCGCCGGTGCAGGGTTGGGCCAAGAGACCCAGTACTTC
CSAGAGLGQETQYF
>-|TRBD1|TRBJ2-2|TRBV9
TGTGCCAGCAGCGTAGGGACAGGGGGCATCACCGGGGAGCTGTTTTTT
CASSVGTGGITGELFF
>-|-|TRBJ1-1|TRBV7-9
TGTGCCAGCAGCCGCGGGTGGGCTGAGGGCACTGAAGCTTTCTTT
CASSRGWAEGTEAFF
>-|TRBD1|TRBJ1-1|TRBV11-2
TGTGCCAGCAGCTTTGGGGACAGGGGTCAAACTTTCTTT
CASSFGDRGQTFF
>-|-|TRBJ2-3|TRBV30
TGTGCCTGGAAGGCCTTGACTAGCACAGATACGCAGTATTTT
CAWKALTSTDTQYF
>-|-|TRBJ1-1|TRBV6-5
TGTGCCAGCAGTATTAGGCGAACAGCGGACACTGAAGCTTTCTTT
CASSIRRTADTEAFF
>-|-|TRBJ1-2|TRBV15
TGTGCCAGTTCGCAGGATGGCTATGGCTACACCTTC
CASSQDGYGYTF
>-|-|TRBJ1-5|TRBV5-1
TGCGCCAGCAGCCCAGGCGGAGGTTGGGAGCCCCAGCATTTT
CASSPGGGWEPQHF